The clone carrying this T cell receptor beta chain appeared many times. What it recognizes is unknown. The data were obtained in a study of prognosis after radiotherapy for stage I lung cancer. Background on the study: Roughly 12 patients' tumors were adenocarcinoma, and six to eight patients' tumors were squamous cell carcinoma. Study-wide results and limits: Patients who had metastases reportedly showed TRBV and TRBJ gene usage that varied from that of patients who did not.

It was by two-round multiplex PCR that TCR beta CDR3 was amplified from genomic DNA. Individual primers that were specific to each TRBV and TRBJ gene served in first-round PCR. Using its own MiXCR run on the multiplex PCR reads, TCRdb lists one record per CDR3 protein. The table records about 19,000 distinct CDR3 sequences, around 50% of them present only once. CDR1 is DFQATT, CDR2 SNEGSKA, per germline (reference sequence). The CDR3 is 13 residues long. The V segment lost 6 bases and the J segment 7 bases; nucleotides outside the gene matches: 7. On two occasions, one at each of two time points, approximately 5.6 milliliters of peripheral blood were drawn.

The chain couples TRBV20-1 to TRBJ1-5, with 9 bases matching TRBD1. This receptor was taken from a donor at least 50 years old with non-small cell lung cancer. Material: PBMCs, obtained before or after stereotactic body radiation therapy (not recorded which). The CDR3 reads CSAPGQGRQPQHF. DNA of the CDR3: TGCAGTGCCCCGGGACAGGGAAGGCAGCCCCAGCATTTT.